The 12 T cell receptor beta chains presented below share a single source sample, sequenced in a study. TCRdb re-called the 5' RACE reads through MiXCR, storing one row per CDR3 protein. The sample carries approximately 53,000 distinct CDR3 sequences, 28% recorded once. The sequenced material came from tumor-infiltrating memory CD4+ T cells sorted from the breast tumor. The subset: memory CD4+ T cells, CD4+CD45RO+CD25-. These receptors all come from a female donor with breast cancer.

The chain recombines TRBV7-6 with TRBJ2-5; 9 positions match TRBD2. The germline gives CDR1 SGHVS, CDR2 FNYEAQ. This CDR3 contains 14 residues. With 6 bases clipped from V and 4 bases from J, the junction kept 6 bases outside the gene matches. The CDR3 sequence is CASRSIAGVETQYF. CDR3 sequence (DNA): TGTGCCAGCAGGTCTATAGCGGGAGTAGAGACCCAGTACTTC.

This clonotype was found many times. An end of the junction does not agree with germline; a read error may underlie this. The chain links TRBV7-2 to TRBJ1-1; no clear D. The germline gives CDR1 SGHTA, CDR2 FQGNSA. This CDR3 has 13 residues. In nucleotides, the CDR3 is TGCGCCAGCAGCTTGGACCGGAACACTGAAGCTTTCTTT. Amino acids: CASSLDRNTEAFF. The variable domain in full, with the rest retrieved from reference TRBV7-2 and TRBJ1-1, is GAGVSQSPSNKVTEKGKDVELRCDPISGHTALYWYRQSLGQGLEFLIYFQGNSAPDKSGLPSDRFSAERTGGSVSTLTIQRTQQEDSAVYLCASSLDRNTEAFFGQGTRLTVV.

Many counts were recorded for this clonotype. V usage is TRBV9 and J usage is TRBJ1-2; no reliable D call. The CDR3 runs to 12 residues. The germline V gene has CDR1 SGDLS and CDR2 YYNGEE. V gave up 3 bases and J gave up 2 bases, with 5 bases separating them. CDR3 region: CASSEDNYGYTF. In nucleotides, the CDR3 is TGTGCCAGCAGCGAAGACAACTATGGCTACACCTTC.

V and J are TRBV6-2 or TRBV6-3 and TRBJ1-1, with TRBD1 matching over 10 bases. CDR3 length equals 16 residues. V shed 0 bases and J 8 bases; nucleotides not matched to a gene: 9. Germline values: CDR1 MNHEY, CDR2 SVGEGT. DNA for the CDR3: TGTGCCAGCAGTTACTCGACACCGGGACAGGGGTACGAAGCTTTCTTT. Its protein is CASSYSTPGQGYEAFF.

As regards this clonotype: One junction end disagrees with the germline gene, perhaps due to a read error. The chain is built from TRBV12-3 or TRBV12-4 and TRBJ2-1; TRBD2 matches at 7 bases. The CDR3 is 15 amino acids. CDR3 in amino acids: CATLPRGAGNNEQSF. In DNA form, the CDR3 reads TGTGCCACCCTCCCCCGGGGAGCGGGGAACAATGAGCAGTCCTTC.

This clonotype was seen only once. The conserved final phenylalanine or tryptophan is absent from the CDR3, which likely points to a read error. The gene calls are TRBV5-4 and TRBJ2-4; TRBD1 agrees at 7 bases. The CDR3 sequence is 14 residues long. The trim removed 2 bases at V and 5 bases at J, leaving 4 bases unmatched. Germline loops: CDR1 SGHNT, CDR2 YYREEE (reference sequence). CDR3 nucleotide sequence: TGTGCCAGCAGCTTTCAGGGGGACCAAAACATTCAGTACGTC. Its protein is CASSFQGDQNIQYV.

Of note for this clonotype: One base away lies a much larger clone, so this may be a sequencing read error. The chain joins TRBV12-3 or TRBV12-4 to TRBJ1-2; TRBD1 aligns across 8 bases. The CDR3 is 14 amino acids. CDR3 bases: TGTGTCAGCACTCTCGGACAGGGAAGCTATGGCTACACCTTC. As protein: CVSTLGQGSYGYTF.

CDR3 residues: CASGRASLREKLFF. In DNA form, the CDR3 reads TGTGCCAGCGGGCGGGCCTCACTTCGAGAAAAACTGTTTTTT. The chain has TRBV6-2 or TRBV6-3 and TRBJ1-4; D is unclear. Germline V gene lookup returns CDR1 MNHEY and CDR2 SVGEGT. CDR3 length: 14 residues. Trimming took 8 bases from V and 8 from J, leaving 18 bases between them.

The rearrangement links TRBV7-2 to TRBJ2-7, with 7 bases that match TRBD2. This CDR3 is built from 14 residues. The germline CDR1 and CDR2 sequences are SGHTA and FQGNSA. V gave up 5 bases and J gave up 6 bases; unmatched junction bases: 10. The chain's CDR3 is CASSPQGASGEQYF. As DNA, the CDR3 is TGTGCCAGCAGCCCTCAAGGGGCTAGCGGCGAGCAGTACTTC.

The table lists this clonotype with many counts. The chain employs TRBV7-2 and TRBJ2-7, with a possible D match to TRBD1 (6 bases). The CDR3 totals 15 residues. The germline V gene has CDR1 SGHTA and CDR2 FQGNSA. The V gene lost 5 bases and the J gene lost 3 bases, with 17 bases spanning the gap. CDR3 protein: CASSPAHRAHYEQYF. The CDR3 region has the DNA TGTGCCAGCAGCCCCGCCCACAGGGCCCACTACGAGCAGTACTTC.

This chain uses TRBV29-1 with TRBJ2-1; D is unclear. This CDR3 has 14 amino acids. With 0 bases removed from V and 5 bases from J, the gap between germline ends came to 11 bases. Per the germline V gene, CDR1 is SQVTM and CDR2 is ANQGSEA. CDR3 region: CSVEEGGPHNEQFF. In DNA, the CDR3 is TGCAGCGTTGAAGAAGGTGGGCCTCACAATGAGCAGTTCTTC.

The rearrangement joins TRBV6-5 to TRBJ2-5; D is unclear. Germline CDR1 MNHEY, CDR2 SVGAGI. Deletions cut 6 bases from V and 3 bases from J, with 5 bases between. This CDR3 spans 11 amino acids. CDR3 loop: CASSTEETQYF. In nucleotides, the CDR3 is TGTGCCAGCAGCACGGAAGAGACCCAGTACTTC.